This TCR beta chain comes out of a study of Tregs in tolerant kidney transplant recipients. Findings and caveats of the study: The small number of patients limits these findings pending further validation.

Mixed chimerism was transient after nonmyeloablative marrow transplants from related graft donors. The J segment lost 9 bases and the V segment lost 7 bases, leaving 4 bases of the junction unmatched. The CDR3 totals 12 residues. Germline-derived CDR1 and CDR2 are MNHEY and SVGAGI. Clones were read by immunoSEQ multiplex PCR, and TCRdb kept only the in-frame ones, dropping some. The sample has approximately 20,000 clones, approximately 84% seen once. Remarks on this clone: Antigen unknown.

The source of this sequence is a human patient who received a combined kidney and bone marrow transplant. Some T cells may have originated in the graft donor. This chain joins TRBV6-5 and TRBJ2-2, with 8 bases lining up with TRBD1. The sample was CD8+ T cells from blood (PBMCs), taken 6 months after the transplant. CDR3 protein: CASTPGGRELFF. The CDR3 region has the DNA TGTGCCAGCACCCCAGGGGGCCGGGAGCTGTTTTTT.